This note documents a single T cell receptor (beta chain) sequence. These data are taken from a study of CD8 T cells in Susac syndrome. The wider study: Patients with Susac syndrome had blood drawn and were at that point therapy-naive, on corticosteroids, or on intravenous immunoglobulin alone.

This CDR3 contains 12 residues. V lost 3 bases to trimming and J lost 5 bases, with 10 bases between them. Germline CDR1 and CDR2: DFQATT and SNEGSKA (reference sequence). The study sequenced TCR beta in blood CD8+ and CD4+ T cells. In contrast to the negatively isolated CD8+ and CD4+ T cells, TEMRA cells were FACS-enriched. When the RNA was reverse transcribed, random hexamers were used with an input of roughly 0.45 to 1 ug. A single record per CDR3 protein comes from TCRdb applying MiXCR to the immunoSEQ multiplex PCR reads. The top ten hold around 0.12% of the sample, which has around 170,000 distinct CDR3 sequences, about 96% seen once.

The TCR sequence derives from a human donor with Susac syndrome. Sequencing was carried out using CD4+ T cells from PBMCs. The chain recombines TRBV20-1 with TRBJ2-5; weak D call: TRBD2 (6 bases). The CDR3 DNA follows: TGCAGTGCTAGGGAGGGACGGGAGACCCAGTACTTC. Amino acids: CSAREGRETQYF.